This T cell receptor (beta chain) originates from a study of blood T cell repertoires in COVID-19 (dated by TCRdb to 2018 to 2021). General notes on the study: Samples from collaborators originated in the United States, Italy and Spain and spanned both the acute and convalescent phases of COVID-19. The material from the prospective study consisted of cDNA or gDNA derived from T cells, B-cell-depleted T cells, or PBMCs. Deeply sampled blood TCRbeta repertoires from subjects exposed to, actively infected with, or recovered from COVID-19 were included in the dataset. The repertoires were released in a freely available public database meant as a resource for research on the immune response to SARS-CoV-2. The samples were drawn from two sources: the first 160 participants of the ongoing ImmuneRACE study, and 1,254 subjects contributed by 6 global collaborators. Sample metadata almost always included a de-identified subject ID, COVID-19 status, age in years and sex. Where HLA class I and class II types were available, the types were taken from metadata supplied by the sample provider, not from assay-based typing. General study outcomes and caveats: How much clinical and demographic metadata was included differed by source and by participant, and the metadata was provided uncurated.

One collaborating source in Seattle enrolled patients while the patients were actively infected and followed the patients over time throughout the course of disease. Whole blood was collected in K2EDTA tubes by collaborating institutions according to the institutions' own protocols. For TCRbeta analysis, collaborator samples were shipped as frozen whole blood, as isolated PBMCs, or as DNA extracted from either sample type. Deletion took 0 bases off V and 6 bases off J, with a span of 12 bases between the germline ends. The CDR3 holds 14 amino acids from the cysteine to the phenylalanine. Just CDR3 DNA is preserved here, 42 bases in frame from base 1. Reading the germline V gene gives CDR1 SGHDT and CDR2 YYEEEE. Remarks on this clone: Its antigen specificity is not known. No much larger clone is present one base from it, and per-base qualities are unavailable.

TCRbeta CDR3 regions were amplified from genomic DNA using the immunoSEQ Assay, a bias-controlled multiplex PCR. The authors' pipeline ran thus. The number of nucleated cells in each sample was estimated from the amplification of reference gene primers within the assay. To quantify the absolute abundance of each unique TCRbeta CDR3 rearrangement, sequence reads were collapsed and filtered. Productive Simpson clonality was computed per sample as the square root of Simpson's diversity index over productive rearrangements. Not all clones reach the TCRdb copy of this immuneACCESS table, which keeps in-frame sequences only. Checked studies attribute under half of the gap to unresolved V genes and leave the rest unexplained. V, J and clone size derive from that table, while D and trimming were established from the DNA sequence. The sample yields about 260,000 clones; roughly 90% were counted once. The leading ten clones occupy around 11% of the sample.

Sequencing input: peripheral blood. This chain is built from TRBV5-6 and TRBJ1-2; too little of a D gene remains to name it. The receptor was derived from a woman in her twenties or thirties with COVID-19, enrolled during active disease. The bases read TGTGCCAGCAGCTTGGACCGGGTGTTGAATGGCTACACCTTC. This translates into CASSLDRVLNGYTF.